This passage covers 20 T cell receptor beta chains from one sample sequenced in a study of cytomegalovirus exposure and HLA in healthy donors. PCR amplification relied on 60 Vbeta primers (plus 13 Jbeta primers). Profiling relied on immunoSEQ multiplex PCR, and the TCRdb table lists in-frame clones only, not all of them. Of more than 75,000 clones detected, roughly 77% appear once; the ten largest clones hold approximately 15%. The source material was PBMCs. The receptors were gathered from a woman aged 35 to 49 in good health and CMV-seropositive.

The J gene is TRBJ2-2, the V gene TRBV30; unclear D gene. V was clipped by 4 bases and J by 3 bases, with 12 bases between them. Germline lookup yields CDR1 GTSNPN and CDR2 SVGIG (reference sequence). The CDR3 covers 14 residues. The CDR3 protein is CAWNFAPDTGELFF. For the CDR3, the DNA is TGTGCCTGGAACTTCGCTCCGGACACCGGGGAGCTGTTTTTT.

This chain links TRBV4-1 with TRBJ2-1; maybe TRBD2 (6 bases). Trimming pared 4 bases from V and 7 bases from J, leaving 17 bases between. The CDR3 consists of 15 residues. Per the germline V gene, CDR1 is MGHRA and CDR2 is YSYEKL. CDR3 amino acids: CASSLGGTGWNEQFF. The CDR3 DNA follows: TGCGCCAGCAGCCTTGGCGGGACGGGCTGGAATGAGCAGTTCTTC.

This chain joins TRBV7-2 and TRBJ1-2, with D tentatively TRBD1 (5 bases). Between the trimmed V and J ends, which lost 1 base and 7 bases, there was a span of 19 bases. Germline-derived CDR1 and CDR2 are SGHTA and FQGNSA. The CDR3 runs to 16 residues. The CDR3 here is CASSLEPRSGVGGYTF. Here the CDR3 DNA reads TGTGCCAGCAGCTTAGAGCCTAGATCGGGGGTAGGTGGCTACACCTTC.

This clone came up once. The chain recombines TRBV19 with TRBJ2-1; TRBD2 agrees at 9 bases. CDR1 LNHDA and CDR2 SQIVND come from the germline V gene (reference sequence). V shed 8 bases and J 4 bases; nucleotides not matched to a gene: 9. The CDR3 runs to 15 residues. For the CDR3, the DNA is TGTGCCAGTCAACGTGCTAGCGGGGATTACAATGAGCAGTTCTTC. Translated: CASQRASGDYNEQFF. The full variable domain, with the rest looked up from reference TRBV19 and TRBJ2-1, is DGGITQSPKYLFRKEGQNVTLSCEQNLNHDAMYWYRQDPGQGLRLIYYSQIVNDFQKGDIAEGYSVSREKKESFPLTVTSAQKNPTAFYLCASQRASGDYNEQFFGPGTRLTVL.

This clone is a singleton in its sample. The rearrangement uses TRBV30 and TRBJ1-1; TRBD1 might be the D (6 bases). Trimming pared 5 bases from V and 1 base from J, leaving 20 bases between. CDR1 is GTSNPN and CDR2 is SVGIG in the germline V gene (reference sequence). The length of the CDR3 is 16 residues. The CDR3 loop reads CAWYRVSSGGNTEAFF. The CDR3, as DNA: TGTGCCTGGTACAGGGTCTCAAGTGGTGGGAACACTGAAGCTTTCTTT.

CDR3 nucleotides: TGCGCCAGCAGCCCTACTAGCGGAGACTACAATGAGCAGTTCTTC. This sequence encodes CASSPTSGDYNEQFF. V gene TRBV4-3 combines with J gene TRBJ2-1, with TRBD2 matching 8 bases. Germline V gives CDR1 LGHNA, CDR2 YSLEER. V dropped 4 bases and J dropped 3; count of bases not matched to a gene: 5. The CDR3 sequence is 15 residues long.

The chain employs TRBV5-1 and TRBJ2-2, with TRBD1 identical over 12 bases. Trimming removed 0 bases from V and 4 bases from J; junction bases left unmatched: 4. CDR1 and CDR2 from the germline V gene are SGHRS and YFSETQ. The CDR3 contains 17 residues. The CDR3 nucleotides are TGCGCCAGCAGCTTGGGTGGGACAGGGGGCAGCACCGGGGAGCTGTTTTTT. Translation: CASSLGGTGGSTGELFF.

The chain uses TRBV7-9 and TRBJ2-7; the D gene is possibly TRBD1 (6 bases). The length of the CDR3 is 15 residues. The V end lost 1 base, the J end lost 3 bases, and 13 bases lay between the germline ends. The germline V gene encodes CDR1 SEHNR and CDR2 FQNEAQ (reference sequence). DNA for the CDR3: TGTGCCAGCAGCTTAGGGTGGGGGCTCCTCTACGAGCAGTACTTC. Translating it yields CASSLGWGLLYEQYF.

This chain uses TRBV7-2 with TRBJ2-2, with TRBD1 as a possible D gene (6 bases). CDR1 and CDR2 from the germline V gene are SGHTA and FQGNSA. V was pared by 5 bases and J by 7 bases, with 17 bases between. This CDR3 comprises 15 residues. CDR3 in amino acids: CASSPEQGWVGELFF. CDR3 coding DNA: TGTGCCAGCAGCCCCGAACAGGGCTGGGTCGGGGAGCTGTTTTTT.

The chain joins TRBV5-5 to TRBJ2-7; 9 bases are a match to TRBD2. Germline CDR1 SGHKS, CDR2 YYEKEE (reference sequence). Losses at the gene ends were 2 bases for V and 6 bases for J; bases not matched to a gene: 9. The CDR3 contains 15 residues. The CDR3 sequence is CASSFLSGRAAEQYF. CDR3 in DNA: TGTGCCAGCAGCTTCCTTAGCGGGAGAGCAGCCGAGCAGTACTTC.

The V gene is TRBV5-1, the J gene TRBJ2-4; 7 nucleotides match TRBD2. CDR3 size: 13 residues. Germline trimming cut 8 bases from V and 7 bases from J; bases unmatched to any gene: 9. Germline V gives CDR1 SGHRS, CDR2 YFSETQ. DNA of the CDR3: TGCGCCAGTTCCGGGACTACTAGGAACATTCAGTACTTC. It is translated as CASSGTTRNIQYF.

V and J are TRBV5-1 and TRBJ1-2; 7 bases are a match to TRBD1. Germline V CDR1 and CDR2: SGHRS, YFSETQ. The V and J ends lost 2 bases and 5 bases, in that order; junction bases with no gene match: 15. This CDR3 is 17 amino acids long. The CDR3 DNA follows: TGCGCCAGCAGCTTTGGTTTGAGAACAGGGGAGCAATATGGCTACACCTTC. Protein product: CASSFGLRTGEQYGYTF.

The chain carries TRBV27 and TRBJ1-4, with TRBD1 matching over 7 bases. This CDR3 is 15 amino acids long. The V gene's germline CDR1 is MNHEY and CDR2 SMNVEV (reference sequence). Trimming removed 10 bases from V and 5 bases from J; junction bases left unmatched: 13. CDR3 coding DNA: TGTGCCACCTCCAGGGGGGCAGGGCTAAATGAAAAACTGTTTTTT. Translated: CATSRGAGLNEKLFF. Full variable domain (rest looked up from reference TRBV27 and TRBJ1-4): EAQVTQNPRYLITVTGKKLTVTCSQNMNHEYMSWYRQDPGLGLRQIYYSMNVEVTDKGDVPEGYKVSRKEKRNFPLILESPSPNQTSLYFCATSRGAGLNEKLFFGSGTQLSVL.

The chain employs TRBV5-1 and TRBJ2-5; a possible D gene is TRBD2 (7 bases). Trimming shortened V by 6 bases and J by 2 bases, and 20 bases separated the two germline ends. Germline V gives CDR1 SGHRS, CDR2 YFSETQ. CDR3 size: 16 residues. CDR3 residues: CASIESRRGQQETQYF. The CDR3 DNA reads TGCGCCAGCATAGAGTCCAGGCGGGGGCAACAAGAGACCCAGTACTTC.

The rearrangement joins TRBV27 to TRBJ1-2; D gene ambiguous. V was shortened by 5 bases and J by 4 bases, with 14 bases between the two germline ends. CDR1 is MNHEY and CDR2 is SMNVEV in the germline V gene (reference sequence). The CDR3 length is 14 residues. The CDR3 region is CASSRRGNGYGYTF. The CDR3 DNA sequence: TGTGCCAGCAGTAGGCGCGGGAACGGCTATGGCTACACCTTC.

V usage is TRBV15 and J usage is TRBJ1-2; 10 bases line up with TRBD1. V was pared by 5 bases and J by 4 bases, with 10 bases of the junction left unmatched. The CDR3 is made up of 16 amino acids. Per the germline V gene, CDR1 is LNHNV and CDR2 is YYDKDF (reference sequence). The CDR3 here is CATSSRQGAWGYGYTF. CDR3 DNA sequence: TGTGCCACCAGCTCCAGACAGGGGGCCTGGGGCTATGGCTACACCTTC.

The chain carries TRBV7-2 and TRBJ2-1, with TRBD2 matching 7 bases. CDR1 and CDR2 from the germline V gene are SGHTA and FQGNSA. V was clipped by 5 bases and J by 3 bases; unmatched bases: 7. The CDR3 is 15 amino acids. CDR3 sequence: CASSQARDYYNEQFF. CDR3 coding DNA: TGTGCCAGCAGCCAGGCCCGGGACTACTACAATGAGCAGTTCTTC.

This chain uses TRBV6-5 with TRBJ2-7; 10 bases are shared with TRBD1. Losses at the gene ends were 6 bases for V and 3 bases for J; bases not matched to a gene: 5. Germline lookup yields CDR1 MNHEY and CDR2 SVGAGI. This CDR3 has 14 amino acids. CDR3 amino acids: CASSLGDRGYEQYF. Written as DNA, the CDR3 is TGTGCCAGCAGCTTAGGGGACAGGGGCTACGAGCAGTACTTC.

The CDR3 sequence is CASSISGSSYNEQFF. The CDR3 DNA reads as TGTGCCAGCAGCATTAGCGGGAGCTCCTACAATGAGCAGTTCTTC. The chain carries TRBV11-3 and TRBJ2-1; TRBD2 matches 9 bases. V shed 5 bases, J shed 0 bases, and the junction held 2 bases outside the gene matches. The CDR3 runs 15 residues. Germline V CDR1 and CDR2: SGHNT, YENEEA. Full variable domain (rest looked up from reference TRBV11-3 and TRBJ2-1): EAGVVQSPRYKIIEKKQPVAFWCNPISGHNTLYWYLQNLGQGPELLIRYENEEAVDDSQLPKDRFSAERLKGVDSTLKIQPAELGDSAVYLCASSISGSSYNEQFFGPGTRLTVL.

In its sample, this clone was seen once. The chain has TRBV10-3 and TRBJ1-2; 10 bases are a match to TRBD1. With 8 bases clipped from V and 4 bases from J, the junction kept 13 bases outside the gene matches. The germline V gene has CDR1 ENHRY and CDR2 SYGVKD. There are 16 residues in the CDR3. The CDR3 bases are TGTGCCATCGGCAATCCGGGACAGGGGTCCGGCTATGGCTACACCTTC. Its protein product is CAIGNPGQGSGYGYTF.